This T cell receptor (beta chain) was identified in a study of blood T cell repertoires in COVID-19. Overall study context: The analysed material was cDNA or gDNA that came from T cells, B-cell-depleted T cells, or PBMCs.

As originally analysed: Amplification from reference gene primers served as the basis for estimated nucleated cell counts. The repertoire was sequenced with immunoSEQ multiplex PCR; TCRdb's copy has only in-frame clones and lacks some. V, J and clone size were drawn from that table, and D and trimming were deduced from the DNA. The data show 200,000 to 250,000 clones, roughly 89% seen once. Germline V gene lookup returns CDR1 MNHEY and CDR2 SMNVEV (reference sequence). The V end lost 0 bases, the J end lost 1 base, and 11 bases lay between the germline ends. There are 16 residues in the CDR3. The material sequenced was peripheral blood. This TCR was recovered from a man aged 60-69 years who had recovered from COVID-19. J is TRBJ2-3 and V is TRBV27; a weak D match, TRBD2 (6 bases). CDR3 protein: CASSLSSGSRTDTQYF. CDR3 DNA sequence: TGTGCCAGCAGTTTATCTAGCGGATCCCGCACAGATACGCAGTATTTT.